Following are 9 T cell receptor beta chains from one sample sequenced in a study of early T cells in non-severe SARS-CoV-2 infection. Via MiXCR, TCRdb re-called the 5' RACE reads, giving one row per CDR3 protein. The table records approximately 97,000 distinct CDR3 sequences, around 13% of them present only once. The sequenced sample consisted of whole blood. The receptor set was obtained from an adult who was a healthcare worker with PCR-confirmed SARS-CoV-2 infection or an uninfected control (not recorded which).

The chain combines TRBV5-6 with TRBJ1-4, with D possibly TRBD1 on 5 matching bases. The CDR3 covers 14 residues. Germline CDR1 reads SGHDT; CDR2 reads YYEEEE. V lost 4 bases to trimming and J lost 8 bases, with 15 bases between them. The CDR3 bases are TGTGCCAGCAGCCCAGGGACCCGGGGAGAAAAACTGTTTTTT. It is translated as CASSPGTRGEKLFF.

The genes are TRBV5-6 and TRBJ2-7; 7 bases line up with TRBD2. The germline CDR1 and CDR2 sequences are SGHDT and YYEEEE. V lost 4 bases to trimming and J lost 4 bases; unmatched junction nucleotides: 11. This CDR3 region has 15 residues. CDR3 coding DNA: TGTGCCAGCAGCACGAGACGACGGGGAGGGTACGAGCAGTACTTC. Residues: CASSTRRRGGYEQYF.

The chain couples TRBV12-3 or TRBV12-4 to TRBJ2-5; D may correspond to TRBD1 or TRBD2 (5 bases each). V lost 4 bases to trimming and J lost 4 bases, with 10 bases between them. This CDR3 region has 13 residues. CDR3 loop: CASSSPGTETQYF. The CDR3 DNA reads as TGTGCCAGCAGTTCGCCAGGGACAGAGACCCAGTACTTC.

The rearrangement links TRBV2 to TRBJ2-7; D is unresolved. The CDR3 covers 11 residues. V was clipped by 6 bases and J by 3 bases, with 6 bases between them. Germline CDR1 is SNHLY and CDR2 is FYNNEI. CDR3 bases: TGTGCCAGCAGGGAACTCTACGAGCAGTACTTC. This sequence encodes CASRELYEQYF.

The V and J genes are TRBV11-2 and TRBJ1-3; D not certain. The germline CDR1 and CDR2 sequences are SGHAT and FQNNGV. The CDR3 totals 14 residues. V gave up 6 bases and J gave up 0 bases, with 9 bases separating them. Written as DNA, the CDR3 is TGTGCCAGCAGGTCTATGAGCTCTGGAAACACCATATATTTT. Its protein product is CASRSMSSGNTIYF.

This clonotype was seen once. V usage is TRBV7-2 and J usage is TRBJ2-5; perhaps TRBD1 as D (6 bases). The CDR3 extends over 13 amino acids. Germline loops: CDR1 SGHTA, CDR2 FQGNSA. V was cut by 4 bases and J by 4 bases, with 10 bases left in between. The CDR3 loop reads CASSSQGPETQYF. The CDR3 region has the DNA TGTGCCAGCAGCTCGCAGGGGCCAGAGACCCAGTACTTC.

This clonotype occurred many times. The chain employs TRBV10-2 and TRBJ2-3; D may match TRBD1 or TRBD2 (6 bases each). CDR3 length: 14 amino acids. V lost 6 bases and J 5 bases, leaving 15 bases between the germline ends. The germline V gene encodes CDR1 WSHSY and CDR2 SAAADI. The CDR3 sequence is CASSGKGGRDTQYF. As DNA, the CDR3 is TGCGCCAGCAGCGGGAAGGGGGGCCGAGATACGCAGTATTTT.

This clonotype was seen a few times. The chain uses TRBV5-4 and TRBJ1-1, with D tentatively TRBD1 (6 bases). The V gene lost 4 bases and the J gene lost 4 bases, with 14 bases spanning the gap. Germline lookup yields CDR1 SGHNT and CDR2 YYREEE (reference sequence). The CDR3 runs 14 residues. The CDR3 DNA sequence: TGTGCCAGCAGCCCCGCCCGGGGGGCCACTGAAGCTTTCTTT. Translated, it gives CASSPARGATEAFF.

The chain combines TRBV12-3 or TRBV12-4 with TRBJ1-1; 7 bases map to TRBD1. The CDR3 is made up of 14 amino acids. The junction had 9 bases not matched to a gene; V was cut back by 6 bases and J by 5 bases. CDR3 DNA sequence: TGTGCCAGCAGCCACACAGGGGAGAGGACTGAAGCTTTCTTT. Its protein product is CASSHTGERTEAFF.